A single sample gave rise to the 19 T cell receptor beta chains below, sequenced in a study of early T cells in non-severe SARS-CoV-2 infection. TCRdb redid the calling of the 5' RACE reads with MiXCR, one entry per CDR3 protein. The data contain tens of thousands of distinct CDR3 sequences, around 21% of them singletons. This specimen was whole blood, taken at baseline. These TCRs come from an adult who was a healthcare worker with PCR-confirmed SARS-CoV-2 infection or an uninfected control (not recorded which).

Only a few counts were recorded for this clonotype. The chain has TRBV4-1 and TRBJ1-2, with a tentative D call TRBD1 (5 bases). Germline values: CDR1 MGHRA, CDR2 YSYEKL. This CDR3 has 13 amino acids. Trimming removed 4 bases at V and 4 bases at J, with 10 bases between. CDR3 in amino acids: CASSPGQGYGYTF. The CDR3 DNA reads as TGCGCCAGCAGCCCCGGACAAGGCTATGGCTACACCTTC.

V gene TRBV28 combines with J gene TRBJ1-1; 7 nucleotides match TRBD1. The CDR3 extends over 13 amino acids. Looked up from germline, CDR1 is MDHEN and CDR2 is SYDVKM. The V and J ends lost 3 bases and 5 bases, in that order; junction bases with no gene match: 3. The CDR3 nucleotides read TGTGCCAGCAGTTTGGGGACAGTAACTGAAGCTTTCTTT. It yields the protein CASSLGTVTEAFF.

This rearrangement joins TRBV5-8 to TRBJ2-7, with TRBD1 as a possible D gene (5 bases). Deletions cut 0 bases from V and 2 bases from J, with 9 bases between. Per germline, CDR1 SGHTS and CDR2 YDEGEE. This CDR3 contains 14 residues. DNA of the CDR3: TGTGCCAGCAGCTTGGGACAGCCCCCCTACGAGCAGTACTTC. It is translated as CASSLGQPPYEQYF.

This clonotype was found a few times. The CDR3 DNA sequence: TGCAGTGCTGACACCGGGACAGTTTATGGCTACACCTTC. Encoded protein: CSADTGTVYGYTF. J is TRBJ1-2 and V is TRBV20-1, with 7 bases aligning to TRBD1. Germline CDR1 reads DFQATT; CDR2 reads SNEGSKA (reference sequence). The junction had 8 bases not matched to a gene; V was cut back by 5 bases and J by 5 bases. The CDR3 covers 13 residues.

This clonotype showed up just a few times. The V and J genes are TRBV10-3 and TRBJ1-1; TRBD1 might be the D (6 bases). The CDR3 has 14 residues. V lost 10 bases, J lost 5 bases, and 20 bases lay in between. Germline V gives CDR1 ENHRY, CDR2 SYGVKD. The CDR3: CATRPQGRATEAFF. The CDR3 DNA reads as TGTGCCACTCGCCCACAGGGTAGGGCAACTGAAGCTTTCTTT.

CDR3 bases: TGTGCCAGCAGCCAATCGGGGAAGGGGGCTGAAGCTTTCTTT. Residues: CASSQSGKGAEAFF. The chain combines TRBV3-1 with TRBJ1-1, with a possible D match to TRBD1 (6 bases). The CDR3 has 14 amino acids. Looked up from germline, CDR1 is LGHDT and CDR2 is YNNKEL (reference sequence). V was trimmed by 2 bases and J by 6 bases, leaving 13 bases between them. The full variable domain, with the rest looked up from reference TRBV3-1 and TRBJ1-1, is DTAVSQTPKYLVTQMGNDKSIKCEQNLGHDTMYWYKQDSKKFLKIMFSYNNKELIINETVPNRFSPKSPDKAHLNLHINSLELGDSAVYFCASSQSGKGAEAFFGQGTRLTVV.

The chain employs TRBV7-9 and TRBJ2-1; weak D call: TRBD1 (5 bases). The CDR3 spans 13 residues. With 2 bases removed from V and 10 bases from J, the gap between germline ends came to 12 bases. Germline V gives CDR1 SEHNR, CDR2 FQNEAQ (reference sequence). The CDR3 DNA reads TGTGCCAGCAGCTTACCCTGGGGCTGGGAGCAGTTCTTC. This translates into CASSLPWGWEQFF.

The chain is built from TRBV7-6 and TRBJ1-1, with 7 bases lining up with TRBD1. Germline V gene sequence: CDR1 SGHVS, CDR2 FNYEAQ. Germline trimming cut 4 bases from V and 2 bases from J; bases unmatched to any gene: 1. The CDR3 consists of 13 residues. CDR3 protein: CASSSGGNTEAFF. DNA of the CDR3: TGTGCCAGCAGCTCAGGGGGTAACACTGAAGCTTTCTTT.

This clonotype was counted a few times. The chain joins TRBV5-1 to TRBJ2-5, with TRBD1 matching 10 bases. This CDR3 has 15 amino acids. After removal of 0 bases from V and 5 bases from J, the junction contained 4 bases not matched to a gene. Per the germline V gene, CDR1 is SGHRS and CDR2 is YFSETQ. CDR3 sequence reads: CASSLGDRGLETQYF. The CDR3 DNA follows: TGCGCCAGCAGCTTGGGTGACAGGGGGCTGGAGACCCAGTACTTC. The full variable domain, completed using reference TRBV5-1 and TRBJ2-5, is KAGVTQTPRYLIKTRGQQVTLSCSPISGHRSVSWYQQTPGQGLQFLFEYFSETQRNKGNFPGRFSGRQFSNSRSEMNVSTLELGDSALYLCASSLGDRGLETQYFGPGTRLLVL.

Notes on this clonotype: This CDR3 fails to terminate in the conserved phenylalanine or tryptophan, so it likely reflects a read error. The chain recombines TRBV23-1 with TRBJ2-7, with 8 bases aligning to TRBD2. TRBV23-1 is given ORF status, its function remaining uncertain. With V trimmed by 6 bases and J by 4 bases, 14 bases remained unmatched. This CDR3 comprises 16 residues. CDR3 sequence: CASSSLAGGGRYEQYS. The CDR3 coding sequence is TGCGCCAGCAGCTCTCTAGCCGGGGGGGGCCGTTACGAGCAGTACTCC.

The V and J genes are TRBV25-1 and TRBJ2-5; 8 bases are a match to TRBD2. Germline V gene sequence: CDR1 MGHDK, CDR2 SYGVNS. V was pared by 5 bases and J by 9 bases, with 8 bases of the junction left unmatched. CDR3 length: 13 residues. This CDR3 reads CASSSGLVWAQYF. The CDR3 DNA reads TGTGCCAGCAGTTCGGGACTAGTCTGGGCCCAGTACTTC.

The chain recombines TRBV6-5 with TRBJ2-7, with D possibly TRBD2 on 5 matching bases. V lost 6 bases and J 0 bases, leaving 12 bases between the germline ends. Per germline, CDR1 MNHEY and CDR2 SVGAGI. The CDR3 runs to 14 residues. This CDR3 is CASRTGLTSYEQYF. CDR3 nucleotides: TGTGCCAGCAGGACCGGACTGACCTCCTACGAGCAGTACTTC.

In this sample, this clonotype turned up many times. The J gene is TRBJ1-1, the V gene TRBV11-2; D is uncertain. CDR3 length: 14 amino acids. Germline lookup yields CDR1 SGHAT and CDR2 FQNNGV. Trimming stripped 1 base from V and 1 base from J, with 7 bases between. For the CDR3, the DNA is TGTGCCAGCAGCTTAGCAGAGGGGAACACTGAAGCTTTCTTT. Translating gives CASSLAEGNTEAFF. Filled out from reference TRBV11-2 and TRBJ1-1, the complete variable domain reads EAGVAQSPRYKIIEKRQSVAFWCNPISGHATLYWYQQILGQGPKLLIQFQNNGVVDDSQLPKDRFSAERLKGVDSTLKIQPAKLEDSAVYLCASSLAEGNTEAFFGQGTRLTVV.

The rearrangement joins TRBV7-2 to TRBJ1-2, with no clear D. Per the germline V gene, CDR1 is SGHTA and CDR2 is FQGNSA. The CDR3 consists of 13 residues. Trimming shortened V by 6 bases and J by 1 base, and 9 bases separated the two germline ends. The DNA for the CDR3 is TGTGCCAGCAGGGGAAACAATAACTATGGCTACACCTTC. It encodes CASRGNNNYGYTF. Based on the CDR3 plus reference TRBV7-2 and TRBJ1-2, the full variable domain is GAGVSQSPSNKVTEKGKDVELRCDPISGHTALYWYRQSLGQGLEFLIYFQGNSAPDKSGLPSDRFSAERTGGSVSTLTIQRTQQEDSAVYLCASRGNNNYGYTFGSGTRLTVV.

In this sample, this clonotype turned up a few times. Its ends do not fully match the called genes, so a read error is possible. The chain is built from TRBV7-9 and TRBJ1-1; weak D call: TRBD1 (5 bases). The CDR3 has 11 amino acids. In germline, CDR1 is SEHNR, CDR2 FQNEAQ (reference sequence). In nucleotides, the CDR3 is TGTGCCAGCAGCCTGGGCGGGGGAGCGGACTTT. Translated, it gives CASSLGGGADF.

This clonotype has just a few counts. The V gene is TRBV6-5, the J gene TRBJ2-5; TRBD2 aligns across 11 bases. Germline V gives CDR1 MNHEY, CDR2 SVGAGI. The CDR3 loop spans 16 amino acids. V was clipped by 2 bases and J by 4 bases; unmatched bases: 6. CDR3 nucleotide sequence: TGTGCCAGCAGTTACCGAACTAGCGGGGGTCGAGAGACCCAGTACTTC. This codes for CASSYRTSGGRETQYF.

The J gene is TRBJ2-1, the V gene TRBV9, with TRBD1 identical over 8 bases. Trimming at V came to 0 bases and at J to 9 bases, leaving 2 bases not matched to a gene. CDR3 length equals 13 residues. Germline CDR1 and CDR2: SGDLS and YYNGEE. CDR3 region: CASSVGTGSEQFF. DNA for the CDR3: TGTGCCAGCAGCGTAGGGACAGGGAGTGAGCAGTTCTTC.

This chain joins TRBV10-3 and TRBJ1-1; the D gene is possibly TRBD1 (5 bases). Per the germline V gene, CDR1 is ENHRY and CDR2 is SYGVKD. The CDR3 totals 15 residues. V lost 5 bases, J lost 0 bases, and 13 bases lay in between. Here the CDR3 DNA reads TGTGCCATCAGTCCCGGGACGGGAATGAACACTGAAGCTTTCTTT. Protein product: CAISPGTGMNTEAFF.

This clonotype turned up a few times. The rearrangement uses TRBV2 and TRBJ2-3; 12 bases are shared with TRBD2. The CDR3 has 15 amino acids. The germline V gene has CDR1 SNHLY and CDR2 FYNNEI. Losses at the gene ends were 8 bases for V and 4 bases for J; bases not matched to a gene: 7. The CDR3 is CASGPGLAGSDTQYF. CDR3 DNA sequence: TGTGCCAGCGGCCCGGGACTAGCGGGTTCAGATACGCAGTATTTT.